The T cell receptor (beta chain) under discussion was sequenced for a study of vaccination and CD4 T cells after COVID-19 (dated by TCRdb to about 2022). Background for the entire study: Every convalescent patient had a positive nasal swab PCR test for SARS-CoV-2, with mild disease in nine patients and severe disease in one. The convalescent cohort included six males and four females, with two Hispanic individuals, seven Caucasians, two Asians and one multiracial person. Post-COVID blood samples from convalescent patients were collected a median of roughly 100 days after diagnosis, with a range of 35 to 161 days. Post-vaccine blood samples were collected a median of about 11 weeks after the second vaccine dose, ranging from about 12 to 241 days. Control cultures used a CEFX viral epitope pool as positive control, an HIV-1 Nef peptide pool as negative control, or no peptide. The spike-specific CD4+ TCR repertoire was compared before and after mRNA vaccination in approximately 9 COVID-19 convalescent patients and a handful of infection-naive healthy vaccine recipients. Each participant got two doses of either the Pfizer-BioNTech BNT162b2 vaccine (n=8) or the Moderna mRNA-1273 vaccine (n=2). The cultures were stimulated with overlapping spike peptide pools from SARS-CoV-2 and from the common cold coronaviruses HCoV-NL63, HCoV-OC43 and HCoV-229E.

In the germline V gene, CDR1 corresponds to SGHTA and CDR2 to FQGNSA. V was cut back by 5 bases and J by 7 bases, leaving a gap of 18 bases between them. The cysteine opens and the phenylalanine closes a CDR3 of 15 amino acids. Only the CDR3 DNA is retained, 45 bases long and in frame from the first base. Libraries were constructed by PCR. TCR sequencing of DNA from cultured CD4+ T cells used the Oncomine TCR Beta short-read assay at the Johns Hopkins FTIC core. Genomic DNA was extracted from the cultured CD4+ T cells with the QIAamp micro DNA kit. Oncomine TCR Beta libraries from cultured CD4+ T cells were pooled using unique dual indexes and sequenced on an Illumina iSeq 100. The paper's processing steps were these. Non-productive sequences were removed, and CDR3s that did not start with C, did not end with F or W, or were shorter than 7 amino acids were discarded. The MANAFEST web application identified antigen-specific clonotypes by comparing peptide-stimulated wells against reference wells and other culture wells. An FDR below 0.05, an odds ratio above 5, and a productive frequency above 0.1% in at least two of three replicate wells were required for clones to be considered positive. A clonotype was classed as cross-reactive if the clonotype showed significant expansion both in SARS-CoV-2 spike wells and in at least one common cold coronavirus spike condition. CDR3 homology was assessed with Levenshtein distances (stringdist) and unrooted phylogenetic trees (ape) in R version 3.6.1. TCRdb applied fastp at Q25 and MiXCR to the public reads, then kept only in-frame beta chains. Each entry merges the rows of one CDR3 protein and shows their most common DNA and genes. TCRdb, not the original authors, processed these V and J calls. The sample profile shows more than 10,000 distinct CDR3 sequences; about 76% of them were found once. The biggest ten clones account for roughly 30% of the sample.

Here is what the overall study found, with its caveats: The study included relatively few convalescent patients and did not analyze early timepoints after natural infection. An increase in the median number of SARS-CoV-2-reactive clonotypes from 21 after infection to roughly 36 after vaccination was observed, but the change was not found to be significant. In convalescent patients, nearly all vaccine-specific clones (304 of 307) were found to be mono-reactive for SARS-CoV-2 spike rather than cross-reactive with common cold coronaviruses. Among the post-vaccine SARS-CoV-2-reactive clones in convalescent patients, a median around 90% showed up only after vaccination, which suggests vaccine-specific priming.

Points on this clonotype: Its antigen target is currently unknown. The record has no base qualities; no much larger clone is one base away.

The treatment or condition label, as the study defines it: approximately 9-day PBMC culture with coronavirus spike peptide pools or control peptides (ViraFEST assay). The study used the ViraFEST assay, which expanded antigen-specific T cells with peptide pools and then identified expanded clonotypes by TCR sequencing. The positive SARS-CoV-2 PCR tests of the convalescent patients were dated from March to December 2020, before the Alpha, Beta and Delta variants emerged in the United States. PBMCs were cultured at 1.5 million to 2 million per well in IMDM supplemented with around 5% human AB serum and roughly 10 IU/ml IL-2, with about 11 ug/ml peptide pools added. Half of the culture medium was replaced with fresh IL-2-containing medium on days 3 and 7. CD4+ T cells were isolated after approximately ten days of culture through negative selection using the EasySep CD4+ T cell isolation kit. Ficoll-Paque Plus gradient centrifugation was used to isolate PBMCs from whole blood, and the isolated PBMCs were then either used fresh or cryopreserved at -140C. Triplicate wells were generally used for each culture condition.

The sequence was obtained from a human donor who had recovered from COVID-19. Sequences were obtained from CD4+ T cells from blood, cultured in vitro. The chain is encoded by TRBV7-2 joined to TRBJ1-3; a tentative D match to TRBD1 spans 6 bases. This receptor has the CDR3 CASSHYSNRVNTIYF. The sequence in DNA is TGTGCCAGCAGCCATTATTCCAACAGGGTGAACACCATATATTTT.